The 24 T cell receptor beta chains below come from one sample, sequenced in a study of blood T cell repertoires in COVID-19 (dated by TCRdb to 2018 to 2021). To prepare the library, the immunoSEQ multiplex PCR assay was applied. Entries here come from immuneACCESS through TCRdb and include only in-frame sequences with V and J called. Some clones fail to appear in such tables; in the studies checked, an unresolved V gene covers under half of the shortfall, and the cause of the remainder is unknown. The sample has some 97,000 clones on record, more than 75% of them singletons. About 13% of the sample comes from the top ten. Material: peripheral blood. These receptors all come from a human donor in a cohort sampled during active COVID-19.

CDR3 coding DNA: TGTGCCAGCAGTGCCCGGGAAGGTCCGACCTACGAGCAGTACTTC. It codes for CASSAREGPTYEQYF. V and J are TRBV2 and TRBJ2-7; tentatively, D is TRBD2 (5 bases). Trimming removed 4 bases at V and 2 bases at J, with 15 bases between. The CDR3 extends over 15 amino acids. Germline CDR1 SNHLY, CDR2 FYNNEI.

This chain links TRBV28 with TRBJ2-4, with 9 bases matching TRBD1. The CDR3 length is 16 residues. The germline CDR1 and CDR2 sequences are MDHEN and SYDVKM. J lost 4 bases, V lost 3 bases, and 7 bases had no gene match. Here the CDR3 DNA reads TGTGCCAGCAGTTTGTCCGGGACAGGGTGGAAAAACATTCAGTACTTC. Its translation: CASSLSGTGWKNIQYF.

This chain uses TRBV6-2 or TRBV6-3 with TRBJ2-2, with 13 bases matching TRBD2. Germline CDR1 and CDR2: MNHEY and SVGEGT. The trim removed 5 bases at V and 4 bases at J, leaving 13 bases unmatched. There are 19 residues in the CDR3. The CDR3 sequence: CASSSPGLAGRGLTGELFF. The DNA for the CDR3 is TGTGCCAGCAGTAGTCCGGGACTAGCGGGAAGGGGCCTCACCGGGGAGCTGTTTTTT.

The V and J genes are TRBV4-1 and TRBJ1-1; D gene uncertain. The V gene's germline CDR1 is MGHRA and CDR2 YSYEKL. The CDR3 spans 14 residues. V dropped 0 bases and J dropped 4 bases, with 9 bases sitting between them. The CDR3: CASSQERGLTEAFF. The CDR3 DNA is TGCGCCAGCAGCCAAGAACGGGGTCTCACTGAAGCTTTCTTT.

The CDR3 sequence is CASSQSVTGLAKNIQYF. In DNA, the CDR3 is TGTGCCAGCAGCCAGTCAGTGACAGGGCTTGCCAAAAACATTCAGTACTTC. The gene calls are TRBV5-5 and TRBJ2-4; 7 bases are shared with TRBD1. This CDR3 has 17 residues. Germline V CDR1 and CDR2: SGHKS, YYEKEE (reference sequence). V shed 4 bases, J shed 1 base, and the junction held 11 bases outside the gene matches.

V is TRBV6-5 and J is TRBJ1-5, with 8 bases aligning to TRBD1. Germline lookup yields CDR1 MNHEY and CDR2 SVGAGI. This CDR3 is 14 amino acids long. Trimming cost V 6 bases and J 5 bases; bases outside gene matches: 6. CDR3 sequence reads: CASSRGTGDQPQHF. The CDR3 nucleotides are TGTGCCAGCAGCCGAGGGACAGGAGATCAGCCCCAGCATTTT.

The chain combines TRBV11-2 with TRBJ2-7, with D possibly being TRBD1 (6 bases). The ends were cut back, 1 base at V and 2 bases at J, with 15 bases in the middle. Germline assignment: CDR1 SGHAT and CDR2 FQNNGV. The CDR3 is 16 amino acids. The CDR3 DNA follows: TGTGCCAGCAGCTTAGGGACCGACAGGACTCCCTACGAGCAGTACTTC. It codes for CASSLGTDRTPYEQYF.

This chain uses TRBV7-9 with TRBJ2-5, with 7 positions matching TRBD2. Germline trimming cut 1 base from V and 3 bases from J; bases unmatched to any gene: 2. Germline V gene sequence: CDR1 SEHNR, CDR2 FQNEAQ (reference sequence). CDR3 length: 14 amino acids. In DNA form, the CDR3 reads TGTGCCAGCAGCTTAGGTGCGGGGGAAGAGACCCAGTACTTC. Translating gives CASSLGAGEETQYF. The full variable domain, its missing parts supplied by reference TRBV7-9 and TRBJ2-5, is DTGVSQNPRHKITKRGQNVTFRCDPISEHNRLYWYRQTLGQGPEFLTYFQNEAQLEKSRLLSDRFSAERPKGSFSTLEIQRTEQGDSAMYLCASSLGAGEETQYFGPGTRLLVL.

This sequence joins TRBV2 and TRBJ1-2; D perhaps matches TRBD1 (6 bases). With 5 bases removed from V and 8 bases from J, the gap between germline ends came to 18 bases. The CDR3 length is 14 residues. Germline CDR1 and CDR2: SNHLY and FYNNEI. CDR3 region: CASSPGGRSFGYTF. Here the CDR3 DNA reads TGTGCCAGCAGTCCGGGGGGGCGTAGCTTCGGCTACACCTTC. The variable domain in full, with the rest retrieved from reference TRBV2 and TRBJ1-2, is EPEVTQTPSHQVTQMGQEVILRCVPISNHLYFYWYRQILGQKVEFLVSFYNNEISEKSEIFDDQFSVERPDGSNFTLKIRSTKLEDSAMYFCASSPGGRSFGYTFGSGTRLTVV.

This chain connects TRBV5-5 to TRBJ1-2; D perhaps matches TRBD1 (5 bases). In germline, CDR1 is SGHKS, CDR2 YYEKEE (reference sequence). The CDR3 extends over 14 amino acids. V lost 1 base, J lost 3 bases, and 10 bases lay in between. This chain's CDR3 is CASSLTGWDYGYTF. Written as DNA, the CDR3 is TGTGCCAGCAGCTTGACAGGCTGGGACTATGGCTACACCTTC.

The chain has TRBV19 and TRBJ2-3, with D possibly being TRBD2 (5 bases). The germline CDR1 and CDR2 sequences are LNHDA and SQIVND (reference sequence). This CDR3 contains 13 residues. Between the trimmed V and J ends, which lost 7 bases and 6 bases, there was a span of 14 bases. CDR3 coding DNA: TGTGCCAGTATGGGAGCGAATGGGGATACGCAGTATTTT. This translates into CASMGANGDTQYF.

The chain combines TRBV7-9 with TRBJ2-6; tentative D call: TRBD1 (5 bases). Germline CDR1 SEHNR, CDR2 FQNEAQ (reference sequence). CDR3 length: 19 amino acids. Trimming took off 3 bases at V and 2 bases at J, with 20 bases between the two ends. The DNA for the CDR3 is TGTGCCAGCAGCTTTGGGTTGGGGCAGGGATCACCTGGGGCCAACGTCCTGACTTTC. Translated: CASSFGLGQGSPGANVLTF.

This clone has only one observation. This chain uses TRBV19 with TRBJ2-2; 7 nucleotides line up with TRBD1. V shed 9 bases, J shed 4 bases, and the junction held 8 bases outside the gene matches. This CDR3 is built from 14 residues. Per the germline V gene, CDR1 is LNHDA and CDR2 is SQIVND (reference sequence). This CDR3 is CASNLGQTTGELFF. The CDR3 DNA reads as TGTGCCAGCAACCTGGGACAGACCACCGGGGAGCTGTTTTTT.

The chain recombines TRBV18 with TRBJ2-3; no clear D. Germline CDR1 KGHSH, CDR2 LQKENI. The CDR3 loop spans 14 amino acids. V was shortened by 6 bases and J by 2 bases, with 12 bases between the two germline ends. CDR3 loop: CASSMAEDTDTQYF. As DNA, the CDR3 is TGTGCCAGCTCGATGGCGGAAGACACAGATACGCAGTATTTT.

The V and J genes are TRBV3-1 (or the pseudogene TRBV3-2) and TRBJ1-1; D is perhaps TRBD1 (5 bases). Deletions cut 1 base from V and 7 bases from J, with 10 bases between. The CDR3 is made up of 13 amino acids. CDR1 and CDR2 (germline): LGHDT, YNNKEL (reference sequence). In DNA, the CDR3 is TGTGCCAGCAGCCAAGTGCGGGGGGGTGAAGCTTTCTTT. Translated, it gives CASSQVRGGEAFF.

J is TRBJ1-6 and V is TRBV5-4; TRBD1 matches 9 bases. The V gene end was trimmed by 4 bases and the J gene end by 9 bases; junction bases not matched to a gene: 8. The CDR3 is 15 amino acids. CDR1 and CDR2 (germline): SGHNT, YYREEE (reference sequence). Here the CDR3 reads CASSNDRGVVSPLHF. The CDR3 coding sequence is TGTGCCAGCAGCAACGACAGGGGGGTAGTTTCACCCCTCCACTTT.

The rearrangement uses TRBV4-3 and TRBJ1-4; a possible D gene is TRBD1 (6 bases). Germline CDR1 and CDR2: LGHNA and YSLEER. The CDR3 covers 12 residues. V lost 9 bases to trimming and J lost 5 bases, with 10 bases between them. This CDR3 is CASGQSNEKLFF. CDR3 in DNA: TGCGCCAGTGGACAGTCCAATGAAAAACTGTTTTTT.

The CDR3 sequence is CASSGRQGRGNEQFF. CDR3 DNA: TGTGCCAGCAGCGGAAGACAGGGTCGAGGCAATGAGCAGTTCTTC. The chain recombines TRBV5-6 with TRBJ2-1; 7 positions match TRBD1. The CDR3 consists of 15 residues. Germline assignment: CDR1 SGHDT and CDR2 YYEEEE. V shed 4 bases and J 6 bases; nucleotides not matched to a gene: 10.

The chain couples TRBV9 to TRBJ1-4; D is unresolved. The CDR3 has 16 residues. Germline CDR1 is SGDLS and CDR2 is YYNGEE. V was shortened by 4 bases and J by 5 bases, with 18 bases between the two germline ends. The CDR3 region is CASSSYGGSENEKLFF. Written as DNA, the CDR3 is TGTGCCAGCAGCTCTTATGGAGGCAGTGAGAATGAAAAACTGTTTTTT.

The chain joins TRBV5-4 to TRBJ2-5; D is possibly TRBD1 (5 bases). The germline CDR1 and CDR2 sequences are SGHNT and YYREEE (reference sequence). Between the trimmed V and J ends, which lost 2 bases and 4 bases, there was a span of 12 bases. CDR3 size: 14 residues. CDR3 region: CASSFGAILETQYF. The CDR3 region has the DNA TGTGCCAGCAGCTTTGGGGCGATCCTAGAGACCCAGTACTTC.

V gene TRBV10-1 combines with J gene TRBJ1-2, with no clear D. Trimming left V 3 bases short and J 2 bases short, with 7 bases between. The CDR3 length is 13 residues. Germline values: CDR1 WNHNN, CDR2 SYGVQD (reference sequence). CDR3 amino acids: CASSETANYGYTF. DNA for the CDR3: TGCGCCAGCAGTGAAACAGCCAACTATGGCTACACCTTC.

This clone has a handful of counts. V and J are TRBV5-6 and TRBJ1-1; D is perhaps TRBD1 (5 bases). The CDR3 spans 13 residues. Trimming shortened V by 3 bases and J by 4 bases, and 10 bases separated the two germline ends. CDR1 is SGHDT, CDR2 YYEEEE, per germline. For the CDR3, the DNA is TGTGCCAGCAGCTGGACGGGGGGCACTGAAGCTTTCTTT. The encoded protein is CASSWTGGTEAFF.

The rearrangement joins TRBV27 to TRBJ1-1; D gene unclear. V shed 1 base and J shed 4 bases, with 13 bases lying between them. CDR1 is MNHEY, CDR2 SMNVEV, per germline (reference sequence). The CDR3 is 15 amino acids. The CDR3 region is CASSLWPGVVTEAFF. The CDR3 nucleotides are TGTGCCAGCAGTTTATGGCCGGGAGTAGTCACTGAAGCTTTCTTT.

This clone is a singleton in its sample. The rearrangement links TRBV10-3 to TRBJ1-5; 8 bases are shared with TRBD1. Germline V CDR1 and CDR2: ENHRY, SYGVKD. The junction had 5 bases not matched to a gene; V was cut back by 0 bases and J by 7 bases. This CDR3 has 15 residues. Written as DNA, the CDR3 is TGTGCCATCAGTGAGTCGCAGGGGGCACAGCAGCCCCAGCATTTT. Protein: CAISESQGAQQPQHF.